This TCR beta chain was observed in a study of T cell changes during pregnancy in multiple sclerosis. Assay used: immunoSEQ multiplex PCR; TCRdb lists only in-frame clones, some missing. The data show fewer than 55,000 clones, around 92% seen once. The V segment lost 0 bases and the J segment 3 bases; nucleotides outside the gene matches: 1. The length of the CDR3 is 14 residues. The V gene's germline CDR1 is MNHEY and CDR2 SMNVEV (reference sequence). The starting material was peripheral blood, obtained after pregnancy. The genes are TRBV27 and TRBJ1-2; 7 positions agree with TRBD1. This clonotype originated in a female donor with multiple sclerosis, enrolled in a pregnancy study. The CDR3 nucleotides are TGTGCCAGCAGTTTATCGGGACAGCACTATGGCTACACCTTC. Translated: CASSLSGQHYGYTF.